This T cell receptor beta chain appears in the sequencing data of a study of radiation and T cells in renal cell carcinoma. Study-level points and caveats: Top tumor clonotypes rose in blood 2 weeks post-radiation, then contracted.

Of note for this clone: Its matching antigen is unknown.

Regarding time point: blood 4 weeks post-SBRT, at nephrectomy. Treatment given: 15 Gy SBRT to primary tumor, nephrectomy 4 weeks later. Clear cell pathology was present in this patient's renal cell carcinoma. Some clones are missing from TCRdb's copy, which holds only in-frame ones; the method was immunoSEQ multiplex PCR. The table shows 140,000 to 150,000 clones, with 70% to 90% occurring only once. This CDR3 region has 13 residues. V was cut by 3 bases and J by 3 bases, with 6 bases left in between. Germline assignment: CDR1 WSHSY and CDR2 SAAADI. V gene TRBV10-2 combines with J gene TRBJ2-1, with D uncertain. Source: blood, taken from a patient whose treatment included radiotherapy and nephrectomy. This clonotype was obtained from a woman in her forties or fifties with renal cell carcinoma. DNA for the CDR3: TGCGCCAGCAGTGACGGCCTCTACAATGAGCAGTTCTTC. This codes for CASSDGLYNEQFF.